A single sample gave rise to the 11 T cell receptor beta chains below, sequenced in a study of blood T cell repertoires in COVID-19. Clones were sequenced by immunoSEQ multiplex PCR, and TCRdb holds only the in-frame ones, with some missing. The sample has about 200,000 clones; almost 85% are singletons. The sequenced material came from peripheral blood. These TCRs come from a woman aged 70-85 years with active or convalescent COVID-19.

V is TRBV19 and J is TRBJ1-5; no reliable D call. Germline lookup yields CDR1 LNHDA and CDR2 SQIVND (reference sequence). V lost 5 bases and J lost 5, with 16 bases in between. The CDR3 runs to 15 residues. CDR3 nucleotide sequence: TGTGCCAGTAGTGAAGGTGGGCAGTACCATCAGCCCCAGCATTTT. This encodes CASSEGGQYHQPQHF.

V and J are TRBV19 and TRBJ2-1; 7 bases fit TRBD2. The J segment lost 12 bases and the V segment lost 5 bases, leaving 10 bases of the junction unmatched. CDR1 and CDR2 from the germline V gene are LNHDA and SQIVND (reference sequence). CDR3 length: 13 amino acids. Written as DNA, the CDR3 is TGTGCCAGTAGTGTCTCTCGGGGGGAGCGGCAGTTCTTC. Residues: CASSVSRGERQFF.

The DNA of the CDR3 is TGTGCCAGCTCACCCGGGACTAGCGGTGGGAATGAGCAGTTCTTC. Translation gives CASSPGTSGGNEQFF. This chain joins TRBV18 and TRBJ2-1; 11 bases map to TRBD2. CDR1 and CDR2 from the germline V gene are KGHSH and LQKENI. The CDR3 consists of 15 residues. The junction had 5 bases not matched to a gene; V was cut back by 3 bases and J by 7 bases.

V and J are TRBV5-1 and TRBJ2-1, with 7 bases that match TRBD2. From germline, CDR1 is SGHRS and CDR2 YFSETQ. The CDR3 spans 15 residues. J lost 3 bases, V lost 4 bases, and 7 bases had no gene match. The CDR3 is CASSRSGVLYNEQFF. For the CDR3, the DNA is TGCGCCAGCAGCAGGAGCGGGGTGCTCTACAATGAGCAGTTCTTC.

The V gene is TRBV2, the J gene TRBJ1-1, with D tentatively TRBD1 (6 bases). This CDR3 spans 15 amino acids. Per germline, CDR1 SNHLY and CDR2 FYNNEI. V was clipped by 8 bases and J by 0 bases, with 16 bases between them. The CDR3 loop is CASGWTVFMNTEAFF. The DNA for the CDR3 is TGTGCCAGCGGGTGGACAGTTTTCATGAACACTGAAGCTTTCTTT.

The chain uses TRBV5-1 and TRBJ1-6; perhaps TRBD1 as D (6 bases). The CDR3 covers 16 residues. Trimming pared 0 bases from V and 8 bases from J, leaving 15 bases between. Germline V lookup: CDR1 SGHRS, CDR2 YFSETQ. CDR3 bases: TGCGCCAGCAGCTTGGCCGGTGACAGGTCCTATTCACCCCTCCACTTT. Its translation: CASSLAGDRSYSPLHF.

This chain joins TRBV12-5 and TRBJ2-3; 7 nucleotides agree with TRBD1. This CDR3 contains 15 residues. Trimming removed 3 bases from V and 0 bases from J; junction bases left unmatched: 3. Germline V gives CDR1 LGHNT, CDR2 FRNRAP. As DNA, the CDR3 is TGTGCTAGTGGTTTCGACAGGGCTAGCACAGATACGCAGTATTTT. Amino acids: CASGFDRASTDTQYF. Full variable domain (remainder filled in from reference TRBV12-5 and TRBJ2-3): DARVTQTPRHKVTEMGQEVTMRCQPILGHNTVFWYRQTMMQGLELLAYFRNRAPLDDSGMPKDRFSAEMPDATLATLKIQPSEPRDSAVYFCASGFDRASTDTQYFGPGTRLTVL.

V gene TRBV11-2 combines with J gene TRBJ1-2; no clear D gene. The CDR3 covers 14 residues. Germline V gives CDR1 SGHAT, CDR2 FQNNGV. V gave up 2 bases and J gave up 5 bases, with 12 bases separating them. This CDR3 reads CASSLSPGEYGYTF. The CDR3 bases are TGTGCCAGCAGCTTATCCCCCGGGGAGTATGGCTACACCTTC. Drawing the rest from reference TRBV11-2 and TRBJ1-2, the complete variable domain is EAGVAQSPRYKIIEKRQSVAFWCNPISGHATLYWYQQILGQGPKLLIQFQNNGVVDDSQLPKDRFSAERLKGVDSTLKIQPAKLEDSAVYLCASSLSPGEYGYTFGSGTRLTVV.

This clone was found once. The chain carries TRBV28 and TRBJ1-5; D is ambiguous. CDR3 length equals 16 residues. Germline values: CDR1 MDHEN, CDR2 SYDVKM. Between the trimmed V and J ends, which lost 5 bases and 0 bases, there was a span of 14 bases. The CDR3 DNA follows: TGTGCCAGCAGTGGAGGTGGTAGTTATAGCAATCAGCCCCAGCATTTT. This sequence encodes CASSGGGSYSNQPQHF.

The rearrangement uses TRBV5-1 and TRBJ2-1; 8 bases are shared with TRBD2. The trim removed 4 bases at V and 10 bases at J, leaving 7 bases unmatched. This CDR3 region has 13 residues. Germline values: CDR1 SGHRS, CDR2 YFSETQ. Written as DNA, the CDR3 is TGCGCCAGCAGCCCCCCGGGAGGGTTAGAGCAGTTCTTC. It encodes CASSPPGGLEQFF.

The rearrangement joins TRBV15 to TRBJ1-5, with 8 positions matching TRBD1. From germline, CDR1 is LNHNV and CDR2 YYDKDF (reference sequence). The J segment lost 6 bases and the V segment lost 3 bases, leaving 13 bases of the junction unmatched. The CDR3 is 17 residues long. CDR3 loop: CATSRTSFDRGRQPQHF. As DNA, the CDR3 is TGTGCCACCAGCAGGACCTCCTTCGACAGGGGACGTCAGCCCCAGCATTTT.